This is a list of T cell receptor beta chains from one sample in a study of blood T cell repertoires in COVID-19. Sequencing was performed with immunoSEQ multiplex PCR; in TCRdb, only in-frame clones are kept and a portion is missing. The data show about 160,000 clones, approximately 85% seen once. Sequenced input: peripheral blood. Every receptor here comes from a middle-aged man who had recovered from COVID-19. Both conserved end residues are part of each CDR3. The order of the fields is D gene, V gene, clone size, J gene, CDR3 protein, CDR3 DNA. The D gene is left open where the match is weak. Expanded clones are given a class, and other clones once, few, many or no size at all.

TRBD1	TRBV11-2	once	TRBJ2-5	CASSPTDRVETQYF	TGTGCCAGCAGCCCGACGGACAGGGTTGAGACCCAGTACTTC
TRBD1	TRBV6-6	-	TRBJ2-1	CASKGASLNYNEQFF	TGTGCCAGCAAGGGGGCGTCACTCAATTACAATGAGCAGTTCTTC
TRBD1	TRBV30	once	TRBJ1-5	CAWSGGQYNQPQHF	TGTGCCTGGAGTGGGGGACAGTACAATCAGCCCCAGCATTTT
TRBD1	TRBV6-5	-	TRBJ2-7	CASSYSISQGAFEQYF	TGTGCCAGCAGTTACTCGATTAGTCAGGGGGCTTTCGAGCAGTACTTC
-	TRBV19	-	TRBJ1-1	CASNLGQSTEAFF	TGTGCCAGTAATCTGGGCCAGAGCACTGAAGCTTTCTTT
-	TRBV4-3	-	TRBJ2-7	CASSLRTDRSGEQYF	TGCGCCAGCAGCCTAAGAACCGACAGGTCGGGGGAGCAGTACTTC
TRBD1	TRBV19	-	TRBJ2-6	CASSIRAGGAPANVLTF	TGTGCCAGTAGTATAAGGGCAGGGGGCGCCCCGGCCAACGTCCTGACTTTC
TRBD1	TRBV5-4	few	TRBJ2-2	CASSRQGAGTGELFF	TGTGCCAGCAGCCGACAGGGGGCGGGCACCGGGGAGCTGTTTTTT
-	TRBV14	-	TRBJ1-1	CASSLQTGFSEAFF	TGTGCCAGCAGCCTCCAAACAGGGTTCTCTGAAGCTTTCTTT
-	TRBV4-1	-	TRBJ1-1	CASSQEGSGRYTEAFF	TGCGCCAGCAGCCAAGAGGGTTCGGGGAGGTACACTGAAGCTTTCTTT
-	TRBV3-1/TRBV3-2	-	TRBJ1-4	CASSQDLRFNEKLFF	TGTGCCAGCAGCCAAGATCTACGGTTTAATGAAAAACTGTTTTTT
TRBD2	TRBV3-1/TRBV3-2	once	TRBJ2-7	CASSQTTSGRASYEQYF	TGTGCCAGCAGCCAAACTACGAGCGGGAGAGCATCCTACGAGCAGTACTTC
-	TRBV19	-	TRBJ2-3	CASSIGPGDTQYF	TGTGCCAGTAGTATCGGCCCGGGAGATACGCAGTATTTT
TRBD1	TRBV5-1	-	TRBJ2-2	CASSWDRGPGELFF	TGCGCCAGCAGCTGGGACAGGGGTCCCGGGGAGCTGTTTTTT
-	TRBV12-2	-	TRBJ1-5	CASRLAQREPLLNQPQHF	TGTGCAAGTCGCTTAGCGCAGAGGGAACCCCTACTCAATCAGCCCCAGCATTTT
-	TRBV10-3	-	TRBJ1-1	CAISESVRKTEAFF	TGTGCCATCAGTGAGTCGGTGAGAAAAACTGAAGCTTTCTTT
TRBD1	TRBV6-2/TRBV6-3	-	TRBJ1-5	CASSYSRGRGDQPQHF	TGTGCCAGCAGTTACTCGAGGGGCAGGGGGGATCAGCCCCAGCATTTT
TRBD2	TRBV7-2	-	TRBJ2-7	CASSLGGLAGNGEQYF	TGTGCCAGCAGCTTAGGCGGACTAGCGGGGAATGGAGAGCAGTACTTC
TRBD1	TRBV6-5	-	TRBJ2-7	CASTRTGAGEQYF	TGTGCCAGCACCCGTACAGGGGCGGGCGAGCAGTACTTC
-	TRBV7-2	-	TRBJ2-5	CASRDYLQETQYF	TGTGCCAGCAGGGACTATCTACAAGAGACCCAGTACTTC
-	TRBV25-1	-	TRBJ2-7	CASSEPGGSYEQYF	TGTGCCAGCAGTGAACCGGGTGGCTCCTACGAGCAGTACTTC
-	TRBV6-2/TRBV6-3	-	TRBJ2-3	CASSSAGLSTDTQYF	TGTGCCAGCAGTTCGGCGGGGCTTAGCACAGATACGCAGTATTTT
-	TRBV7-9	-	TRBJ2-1	CASSLGAYEQFF	TGTGCCAGCAGCTTAGGAGCGTATGAGCAGTTCTTC
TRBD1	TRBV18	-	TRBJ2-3	CASSPEQGATDTQYF	TGTGCCAGCTCACCAGAACAGGGGGCTACAGATACGCAGTATTTT
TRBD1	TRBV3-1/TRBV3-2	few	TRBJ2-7	CASSRDVDRGGHEQYF	TGTGCCAGCAGCCGAGACGTCGACAGGGGCGGCCACGAGCAGTACTTC
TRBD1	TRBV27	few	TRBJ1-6	CASSFTGTEGSPLHF	TGTGCCAGCAGCTTCACCGGGACAGAGGGTTCACCCCTCCACTTT
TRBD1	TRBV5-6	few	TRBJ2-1	CASSLGQGYNEQFF	TGTGCCAGCAGCTTGGGACAGGGCTACAATGAGCAGTTCTTC
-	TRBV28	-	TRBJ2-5	CASSLRAGRRETQYF	TGTGCCAGCAGTTTAAGGGCAGGGCGGCGGGAGACCCAGTACTTC
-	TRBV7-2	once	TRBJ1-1	CASSLNGQMNTEAFF	TGTGCCAGCAGCTTAAACGGACAGATGAACACTGAAGCTTTCTTT
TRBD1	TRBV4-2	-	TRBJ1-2	CASSQLGQGEGYTF	TGTGCCAGCAGCCAATTGGGACAGGGCGAAGGCTACACCTTC
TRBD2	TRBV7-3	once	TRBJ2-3	CASSPGLAGGTSTDTQYF	TGTGCCAGCAGCCCAGGACTAGCGGGGGGAACTAGCACAGATACGCAGTATTTT
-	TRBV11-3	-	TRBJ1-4	CASSLGGVNEKLFF	TGTGCCAGCAGCCTAGGGGGAGTTAATGAAAAACTGTTTTTT
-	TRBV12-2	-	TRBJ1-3	CASRNNKGGTIYF	TGTGCAAGTCGCAATAATAAGGGAGGCACCATATATTTT
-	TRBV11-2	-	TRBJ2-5	CASVLQQASGTQYF	TGTGCCAGCGTCCTCCAACAGGCCTCTGGGACCCAGTACTTC
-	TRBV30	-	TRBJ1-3	CAWSFTRPGAQDPGNTIYF	TGTGCCTGGAGTTTCACCCGACCGGGAGCCCAAGATCCTGGAAACACCATATATTTT
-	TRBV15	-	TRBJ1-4	CATQGTPGAGKLFF	TGTGCCACCCAGGGGACCCCAGGGGCGGGAAAACTGTTTTTT
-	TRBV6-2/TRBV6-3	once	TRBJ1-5	CASSFPLRGPNQPQHF	TGTGCCAGCAGTTTTCCTTTGCGAGGCCCGAATCAGCCCCAGCATTTT
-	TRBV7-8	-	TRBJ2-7	CASSLAENYEQYF	TGTGCCAGCAGCTTAGCAGAGAACTACGAGCAGTACTTC
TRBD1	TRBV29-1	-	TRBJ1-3	CSVQGTGNTIYF	TGCAGCGTACAGGGGACTGGAAACACCATATATTTT
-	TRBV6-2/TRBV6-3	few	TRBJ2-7	CASSFSTGSYEQYF	TGTGCCAGCAGTTTTTCGACAGGTTCCTACGAGCAGTACTTC
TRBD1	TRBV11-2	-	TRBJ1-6	CASNPWTGNSPLHF	TGTGCCAGCAACCCTTGGACAGGGAATTCACCCCTCCACTTT
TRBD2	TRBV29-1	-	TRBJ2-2	CSAPTSGNTGELFF	TGCAGCGCTCCGACTAGCGGGAACACCGGGGAGCTGTTTTTT
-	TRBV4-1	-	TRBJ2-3	CASSLQQEVTDTQYF	TGCGCCAGCAGCCTGCAACAGGAAGTCACAGATACGCAGTATTTT
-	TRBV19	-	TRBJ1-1	CASTSTMNTEAFF	TGTGCCAGTACGAGCACGATGAACACTGAAGCTTTCTTT
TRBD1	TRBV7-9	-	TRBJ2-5	CASSLGQSSQETQYF	TGTGCCAGCAGCCTGGGACAGTCCAGTCAAGAGACCCAGTACTTC
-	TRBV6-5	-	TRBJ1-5	CASRSQGLGQPQHF	TGTGCCAGCAGATCCCAGGGATTGGGTCAGCCCCAGCATTTT
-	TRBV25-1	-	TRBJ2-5	CASSSRTAPVWETQYF	TGTGCCAGCAGTTCCCGGACAGCTCCCGTTTGGGAGACCCAGTACTTC
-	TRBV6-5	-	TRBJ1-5	CATNRQYSNQPQHF	TGTGCCACCAACCGACAGTATAGCAATCAGCCCCAGCATTTT